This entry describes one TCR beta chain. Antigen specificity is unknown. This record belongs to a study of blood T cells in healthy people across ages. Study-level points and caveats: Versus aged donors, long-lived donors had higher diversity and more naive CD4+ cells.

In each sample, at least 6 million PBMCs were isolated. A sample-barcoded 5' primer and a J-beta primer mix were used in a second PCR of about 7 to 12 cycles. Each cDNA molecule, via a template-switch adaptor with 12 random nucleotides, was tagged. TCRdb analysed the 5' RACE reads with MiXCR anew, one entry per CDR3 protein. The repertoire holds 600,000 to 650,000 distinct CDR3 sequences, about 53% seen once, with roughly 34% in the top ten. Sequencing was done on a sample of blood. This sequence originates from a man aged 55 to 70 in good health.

The CDR3 sequence: CASSHTWDRGYEQYF. In DNA, the CDR3 is TGTGCCAGCAGTCACACTTGGGACAGGGGCTACGAGCAGTACTTC. The V and J genes are TRBV6-1 and TRBJ2-7; TRBD1 matches at 10 bases. Germline assignment: CDR1 MNHNS and CDR2 SASEGT. V was clipped by 5 bases and J by 3 bases; unmatched bases: 7. The CDR3 consists of 15 residues.